Presented here are 30 T cell receptor beta chains from one specimen sequenced in a study of T cell responses to AZD1222 COVID-19 vaccine. Profiled with immunoSEQ multiplex PCR; TCRdb holds only in-frame clones, not every one. In the table there are about 180,000 clones, roughly 92% of which are singletons. This material consisted of peripheral blood, taken 28 days after the second AZD1222 dose. Every receptor here comes from an adult who received the AZD1222 COVID-19 vaccine.

The chain is built from TRBV2 and TRBJ1-5; no clear D gene. The CDR3 has 15 residues. The germline gives CDR1 SNHLY, CDR2 FYNNEI. V was trimmed by 6 bases and J by 1 base, leaving 13 bases between them. This CDR3 is CASSDSVTSNQPQHF. Here the CDR3 DNA reads TGTGCCAGCAGCGACTCAGTGACCAGCAATCAGCCCCAGCATTTT.

The chain has TRBV11-3 and TRBJ1-5; D call uncertain. This CDR3 region has 12 residues. Germline CDR1 is SGHNT and CDR2 is YENEEA. The V and J ends lost 3 bases and 0 bases respectively, with 0 bases between them. This CDR3 reads CASSFSNQPQHF. CDR3 DNA sequence: TGTGCCAGCAGCTTTAGCAATCAGCCCCAGCATTTT.

The rearrangement uses TRBV27 and TRBJ1-3; 7 positions agree with TRBD1. Germline values: CDR1 MNHEY, CDR2 SMNVEV (reference sequence). This CDR3 spans 16 amino acids. J was trimmed by 0 bases and V by 0 bases; bases with no gene match: 2. The CDR3 protein is CASSLSRGISGNTIYF. The CDR3 DNA is TGTGCCAGCAGTTTATCCAGGGGGATCTCTGGAAACACCATATATTTT.

This chain joins TRBV3-1 (or the pseudogene TRBV3-2) and TRBJ1-1; no reliable D call. CDR1 and CDR2 from the germline V gene are LGHDT and YNNKEL (reference sequence). The CDR3 loop spans 13 amino acids. Trimming pared 1 base from V and 5 bases from J, leaving 8 bases between. The chain's CDR3 is CASSQVRGTEAFF. The CDR3 region has the DNA TGTGCCAGCAGCCAAGTCCGTGGTACTGAAGCTTTCTTT.

The J gene is TRBJ1-1, the V gene TRBV9, with D perhaps TRBD1 (5 bases). V dropped 4 bases and J dropped 3 bases, with 16 bases sitting between them. The germline gives CDR1 SGDLS, CDR2 YYNGEE. The CDR3 consists of 15 residues. In DNA, the CDR3 is TGTGCCAGCAGCCTGATGGGGGGGTTGTACACTGAAGCTTTCTTT. The encoded protein is CASSLMGGLYTEAFF. The full variable domain, its missing parts supplied by reference TRBV9 and TRBJ1-1, is DSGVTQTPKHLITATGQRVTLRCSPRSGDLSVYWYQQSLDQGLQFLIQYYNGEERAKGNILERFSAQQFPDLHSELNLSSLELGDSALYFCASSLMGGLYTEAFFGQGTRLTVV.

The rearrangement joins TRBV7-9 to TRBJ2-5; D perhaps matches TRBD1 (5 bases). V gave up 6 bases and J gave up 3 bases, with 11 bases separating them. The germline gives CDR1 SEHNR, CDR2 FQNEAQ (reference sequence). The CDR3 spans 13 residues. CDR3 DNA sequence: TGTGCCAGCAGTACGTGGGGCGAAGAGACCCAGTACTTC. This encodes CASSTWGEETQYF.

V usage is TRBV5-6 and J usage is TRBJ1-1; D call uncertain. Germline lookup yields CDR1 SGHDT and CDR2 YYEEEE. Trimming took off 2 bases at V and 4 bases at J, with 3 bases between the two ends. The CDR3 length is 11 residues. CDR3 DNA sequence: TGTGCCAGCAGCTTAACCACTGAAGCTTTCTTT. Translation gives CASSLTTEAFF.

The rearrangement links TRBV4-3 to TRBJ1-1, with 7 bases identical to TRBD1. J gave up 10 bases and V 0 bases, and 11 bases lay outside the gene matches. The germline V gene encodes CDR1 LGHNA and CDR2 YSLEER. The length of the CDR3 is 15 residues. As DNA, the CDR3 is TGCGCCAGCAGCCAAGATGAAGGGGGCCACGCGCGAGCTTTCTTT. Its translation is CASSQDEGGHARAFF.

J is TRBJ1-1 and V is TRBV4-3; D ambiguous. The CDR3 sequence is 15 residues long. Germline lookup yields CDR1 LGHNA and CDR2 YSLEER. The germline V and J ends were trimmed by 2 bases and 6 bases, with 16 bases remaining between them. The CDR3 here is CASSQKPRGLAEAFF. The CDR3, as DNA: TGCGCCAGCAGCCAAAAACCGCGAGGATTGGCTGAAGCTTTCTTT.

This chain links TRBV12-3 or TRBV12-4 with TRBJ1-1; 8 nucleotides agree with TRBD1. The trim removed 6 bases at V and 5 bases at J, leaving 5 bases unmatched. The CDR3 is 13 residues long. The DNA of the CDR3 is TGTGCCAGCAGAAAGACAGGGGTAACTGAAGCTTTCTTT. It codes for CASRKTGVTEAFF.

This chain connects TRBV13 to TRBJ2-7; 8 nucleotides match TRBD2. Germline CDR1 PRHDT, CDR2 FYEKMQ (reference sequence). V trimming: 3 bases; J trimming: 2 bases; junction bases outside the gene matches: 3. The CDR3 covers 14 residues. The CDR3 region is CASSFSGRAYEQYF. The CDR3 nucleotides are TGTGCCAGCAGCTTCTCCGGGAGGGCCTACGAGCAGTACTTC.

Only one count was recorded for this clone. The V call is TRBV6-1, the J call TRBJ1-5; tentative D call: TRBD1 (5 bases). CDR1 and CDR2 (germline): MNHNS, SASEGT. The CDR3 is made up of 15 amino acids. V was cut by 2 bases and J by 0 bases, with 8 bases left in between. CDR3 in DNA: TGTGCCAGCAGTGAAAAGGGACTTAGCAATCAGCCCCAGCATTTT. Translation gives CASSEKGLSNQPQHF.

The chain links TRBV6-5 to TRBJ1-1; 7 bases match TRBD1. From germline, CDR1 is MNHEY and CDR2 SVGAGI. Losses at the gene ends were 6 bases for V and 6 bases for J; bases not matched to a gene: 7. The CDR3 has 13 residues. The CDR3 DNA follows: TGTGCCAGCAGCTCAACAGGGGCCCCTGAAGCTTTCTTT. This encodes CASSSTGAPEAFF.

CDR3 protein: CASRTSGVNNEQFF. CDR3 DNA sequence: TGTGCCAGCAGGACAAGCGGGGTGAACAATGAGCAGTTCTTC. This chain links TRBV3-1 (or the pseudogene TRBV3-2) with TRBJ2-1, with 7 bases identical to TRBD2. The CDR3 runs to 14 residues. The germline CDR1 and CDR2 sequences are LGHDT and YNNKEL (reference sequence). V was clipped by 6 bases and J by 5 bases; unmatched bases: 7.

The chain is built from TRBV12-5 and TRBJ2-5; 12 bases align to TRBD2. The CDR3 length is 16 residues. V lost 1 base, J lost 5 bases, and 5 bases stayed unmatched. CDR1 is LGHNT, CDR2 FRNRAP, per germline. In nucleotides, the CDR3 is TGTGCTAGTGGTTTGGGTTCTAGCGGGGGGGCGGAGACCCAGTACTTC. It specifies CASGLGSSGGAETQYF.

This clone appeared a single time. This rearrangement joins TRBV27 to TRBJ1-6; D remains unclear. Germline CDR1 and CDR2: MNHEY and SMNVEV (reference sequence). V was clipped by 0 bases and J by 5 bases, with 8 bases between them. The CDR3 has 15 residues. CDR3 sequence (DNA): TGTGCCAGCAGTTTATCTGCCCTACATAATTCACCCCTCCACTTT. Its protein product is CASSLSALHNSPLHF.

The CDR3 DNA is TGTGCCAGTAGTACCGATGGGGGGCGAATCTATGGCTACACCTTC. This codes for CASSTDGGRIYGYTF. V is TRBV19 and J is TRBJ1-2, with a tentative D call TRBD1 (6 bases). V was trimmed by 4 bases and J by 4 bases, leaving 16 bases between them. Germline CDR1 is LNHDA and CDR2 is SQIVND (reference sequence). The CDR3 runs 15 residues. The whole variable domain, filled in from reference TRBV19 and TRBJ1-2, reads DGGITQSPKYLFRKEGQNVTLSCEQNLNHDAMYWYRQDPGQGLRLIYYSQIVNDFQKGDIAEGYSVSREKKESFPLTVTSAQKNPTAFYLCASSTDGGRIYGYTFGSGTRLTVV.

The J gene is TRBJ2-7, the V gene TRBV9, with D possibly matching TRBD2 (5 bases). Germline CDR1 is SGDLS and CDR2 is YYNGEE. The CDR3 spans 15 residues. Trimming removed 2 bases at V and 6 bases at J, with 18 bases between. The CDR3 reads CASSVSSGLATEQYF. The CDR3 DNA reads TGTGCCAGCAGCGTTAGCTCTGGACTCGCAACCGAGCAGTACTTC.

J is TRBJ1-2 and V is TRBV19; maybe TRBD1 (5 bases). There are 13 residues in the CDR3. CDR1 LNHDA and CDR2 SQIVND come from the germline V gene (reference sequence). The ends were cut back, 0 bases at V and 7 bases at J, with 9 bases in the middle. CDR3 bases: TGTGCCAGTAGTATAGATGCAGGGAGTGGCTACACCTTC. The encoded protein is CASSIDAGSGYTF.

The chain couples TRBV9 to TRBJ1-4, with D possibly matching TRBD1 (6 bases). CDR1 and CDR2 from the germline V gene are SGDLS and YYNGEE. This CDR3 has 15 amino acids. With 3 bases removed from V and 3 bases from J, the gap between germline ends came to 12 bases. The CDR3 DNA reads TGTGCCAGCAGCGCCTCAGGGGCGGCTAATGAAAAACTGTTTTTT. Translated, it gives CASSASGAANEKLFF.

CDR3 in DNA: TGTGCCAGCTCAGCAGGCGAGACCCAGTACTTC. It encodes CASSAGETQYF. The rearrangement joins TRBV18 to TRBJ2-5; no clear D gene. There are 11 residues in the CDR3. Germline CDR1 is KGHSH and CDR2 is LQKENI. Trimming shortened V by 5 bases and J by 5 bases, and 6 bases separated the two germline ends.

The V and J genes are TRBV7-9 and TRBJ1-6, with 7 bases identical to TRBD1. This CDR3 region has 14 residues. The V gene's germline CDR1 is SEHNR and CDR2 FQNEAQ (reference sequence). The trim removed 4 bases at V and 4 bases at J, leaving 1 base unmatched. For the CDR3, the DNA is TGTGCCAGCAGCTGGGACAGATATAATTCACCCCTCCACTTT. Its translation: CASSWDRYNSPLHF.

This chain links TRBV28 with TRBJ2-3; 7 nucleotides match TRBD2. With V trimmed by 5 bases and J by 1 base, 6 bases remained unmatched. The CDR3 has 15 amino acids. Germline V gives CDR1 MDHEN, CDR2 SYDVKM. In DNA form, the CDR3 reads TGTGCCAGCAGTCCACTCCTAGCGGGCACAGATACGCAGTATTTT. This codes for CASSPLLAGTDTQYF.

The CDR3 is CAWGQGVSNEKLFF. In DNA, the CDR3 is TGTGCCTGGGGCCAGGGGGTATCTAATGAAAAACTGTTTTTT. The V call is TRBV30, the J call TRBJ1-4, with 7 nucleotides matching TRBD1. After removal of 5 bases from V and 3 bases from J, the junction contained 6 bases not matched to a gene. The CDR3 length is 14 residues. Germline CDR1 and CDR2: GTSNPN and SVGIG (reference sequence).

V and J are TRBV27 and TRBJ2-1; D remains unclear. The CDR3 covers 19 residues. In germline, CDR1 is MNHEY, CDR2 SMNVEV (reference sequence). V lost 0 bases and J 10 bases, leaving 28 bases between the germline ends. DNA for the CDR3: TGTGCCAGCAGTTTATCGGCCCTCACGTTTTCAGGAGCCCCTGTGGAGCAGTTCTTC. Amino acids: CASSLSALTFSGAPVEQFF.

The chain uses TRBV5-1 and TRBJ2-5, with a possible D match to TRBD2 (6 bases). This CDR3 is built from 16 residues. Trimming stripped 4 bases from V and 0 bases from J, with 16 bases between. Germline values: CDR1 SGHRS, CDR2 YFSETQ. The CDR3 DNA reads TGCGCCAGCAGCGTAGGAGGGACCCCCCACCAAGAGACCCAGTACTTC. Translation gives CASSVGGTPHQETQYF.

The V and J genes are TRBV13 and TRBJ2-5; 9 nucleotides line up with TRBD2. Germline loops: CDR1 PRHDT, CDR2 FYEKMQ (reference sequence). The CDR3 contains 16 residues. After removal of 5 bases from V and 5 bases from J, the junction contained 12 bases not matched to a gene. The CDR3 reads CASSRIGSGGLETQYF. CDR3 in DNA: TGTGCCAGCAGCCGAATAGGAAGCGGGGGGCTGGAGACCCAGTACTTC.

The chain employs TRBV6-6 and TRBJ1-2, with 7 bases aligning to TRBD1. The CDR3 covers 15 residues. CDR1 is MNHNY, CDR2 SVGAGI, per germline (reference sequence). V trimming: 6 bases; J trimming: 2 bases; junction bases outside the gene matches: 9. Written as DNA, the CDR3 is TGTGCCAGCAGACCGACAGGGCAGTCAAACTATGGCTACACCTTC. It encodes CASRPTGQSNYGYTF.

The J gene is TRBJ2-7, the V gene TRBV2, with D tentatively TRBD1 (6 bases). The germline CDR1 and CDR2 sequences are SNHLY and FYNNEI. The length of the CDR3 is 13 residues. V lost 6 bases to trimming and J lost 0 bases, with 9 bases between them. This CDR3 is CASRRDISYEQYF. The CDR3 coding sequence is TGTGCCAGCAGAAGGGACATCTCCTACGAGCAGTACTTC.

The chain recombines TRBV11-3 with TRBJ2-3; maybe TRBD2 (6 bases). The V end was cut by 1 base, the J end by 4 bases, with 12 bases between. The length of the CDR3 is 15 residues. The germline V gene has CDR1 SGHNT and CDR2 YENEEA. The CDR3 DNA is TGTGCCAGCAGCTTAGTCGGGGGTCAAGCAGATACGCAGTATTTT. Translating it yields CASSLVGGQADTQYF.